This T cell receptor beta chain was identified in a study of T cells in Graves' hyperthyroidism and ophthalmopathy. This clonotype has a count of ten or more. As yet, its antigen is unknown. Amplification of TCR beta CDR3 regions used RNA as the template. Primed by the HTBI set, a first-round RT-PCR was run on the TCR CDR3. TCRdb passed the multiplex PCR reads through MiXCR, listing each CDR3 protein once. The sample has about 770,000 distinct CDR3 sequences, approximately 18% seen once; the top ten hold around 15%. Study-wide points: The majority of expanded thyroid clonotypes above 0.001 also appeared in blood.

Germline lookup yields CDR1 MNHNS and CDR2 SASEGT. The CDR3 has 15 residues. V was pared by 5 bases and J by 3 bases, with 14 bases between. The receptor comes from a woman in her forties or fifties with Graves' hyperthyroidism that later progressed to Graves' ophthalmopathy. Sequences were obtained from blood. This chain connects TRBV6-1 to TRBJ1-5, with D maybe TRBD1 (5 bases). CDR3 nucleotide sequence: TGTGCCAGCAGTACAGGATCGGTTCCCAATCAGCCCCAGCATTTT. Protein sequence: CASSTGSVPNQPQHF.